Listed here is a single TCR beta chain. Antigen unknown. This sample is part of a study of T-cell memory formation after mild COVID-19. General observations from the study: Second-wave clones reaching peak frequency on day 37 lacked confirmed SARS-CoV-2 specificity. CD4/CD8 balance held among clones contracting day 15 to 85, and later expanders leaned CD4+. Pre-infection memory already had some responding clones, implying cross-reactive memory joined.

Germline CDR1 reads LNHDA; CDR2 reads SQIVND (reference sequence). This CDR3 is 15 amino acids long. V trimming: 5 bases; J trimming: 2 bases; junction bases outside the gene matches: 4. Constant-segment primers and 5'RACE yielded cDNA libraries for TCR alpha and TCR beta, each carrying sample barcodes and UMIs. One entry per CDR3 protein results from TCRdb running MiXCR on the 5' RACE reads. The sample consists of nearly 250,000 distinct CDR3 sequences, 15% of them appearing once. The V call is TRBV19, the J call TRBJ2-2; the match to TRBD1 covers 8 bases. The receptor was derived from an adult woman who had mild COVID-19 (a few samples of this study predate the infection). Cell type and time point are not known. The sequencing sample was made of PBMCs or a T cell subset sorted from them (not recorded which). For the CDR3, the DNA is TGTGCCAGTAGTCGGACAGGGATTAACACCGGGGAGCTGTTTTTT. Translating gives CASSRTGINTGELFF.